The present TCR beta chain was sequenced within a study of T cells in tumors after PD-1 blockade. Across the study: Patients had no prior checkpoint blockade, systemic immunosuppressants, or anti-cancer therapy within 4 weeks. Treatment was either pembrolizumab 200 mg every 3 weeks or cemiplimab 350 mg every 2 weeks. Peripheral blood samples averaged about 33,000 unique clonotypes and about 110,000 templates.

Input was about 600 ng to 6,004 ng of genomic DNA from tumor or blood. The V end lost 6 bases, the J end lost 10 bases, and 13 bases lay between the germline ends. The CDR3 loop spans 13 amino acids. The method was immunoSEQ multiplex PCR; TCRdb's version includes in-frame clones alone and lacks a portion of them. This table holds around 60,000 clones, about 80% found once. This sequence was found in a human donor with basal cell carcinoma. The sequencing used PBMCs, collected before anti-PD-1 treatment. The chain is built from TRBV12-3 or TRBV12-4 and TRBJ1-6; no definite D call. DNA for the CDR3: TGTGCCAGCAGCGGACGCCTCGAATCACCCCTCCACTTT. Translation: CASSGRLESPLHF.